Listed below are T cell receptor beta chains from one sample, sequenced in a study of OX40 agonist ivuxolimab in advanced cancers. Profiled with immunoSEQ multiplex PCR; TCRdb holds only in-frame clones, not every one. The sample yields 40,000 to 50,000 clones, more than 85% seen once. Material: CD4+ or CD8+ T cells sorted from blood, obtained in a trial of the OX40 agonist ivuxolimab. The receptors were gathered from an adult with an advanced solid tumor such as melanoma, head and neck, liver or kidney cancer. Each CDR3 is given with its conserved first and last residue. D genes are given only for firm matches. For some rows the clone size is stated as once, few or many, or as a class when expanded; others skip it.

CDR3,DNA,size,J,V,D
CASSVWGASTDTQYF,TGTGCCAGCAGCGTGTGGGGGGCTAGCACAGATACGCAGTATTTT,-,TRBJ2-3,TRBV9,-
CSVETRETQYF,TGCAGCGTTGAAACTCGAGAGACCCAGTACTTC,-,TRBJ2-5,TRBV29-1,-
CASSPGLAGIYNEQFF,TGTGCCAGCAGCCCGGGACTAGCGGGAATATACAATGAGCAGTTCTTC,-,TRBJ2-1,TRBV7-2,TRBD2
CASSLRLAGGAYEQYF,TGTGCCAGCAGCTTACGACTAGCGGGGGGTGCCTACGAGCAGTACTTC,-,TRBJ2-7,TRBV7-3,TRBD2
CASSPALQGGIRKETQYF,TGTGCCAGCAGCCCAGCCCTGCAGGGTGGCATTCGGAAAGAGACCCAGTACTTC,-,TRBJ2-5,TRBV9,-
CASSPTGRPRSSYNEQFF,TGTGCCAGCAGCCCCACCGGGCGCCCCCGGAGCTCCTACAATGAGCAGTTCTTC,-,TRBJ2-1,TRBV9,-
CASSLDRANEQFF,TGTGCCAGCAGCTTAGATAGGGCTAATGAGCAGTTCTTC,-,TRBJ2-1,TRBV11-2,-
CASGQTDGGWSGELFF,TGTGCTAGTGGTCAAACTGACGGCGGGTGGTCCGGGGAGCTGTTTTTT,-,TRBJ2-2,TRBV12-5,-
CASSYGGRSNQPQHF,TGTGCCAGCAGTTACGGAGGCAGGAGCAATCAGCCCCAGCATTTT,-,TRBJ1-5,TRBV6-5,-
CASRPPRGSYNEQFF,TGTGCCAGCAGGCCTCCCCGGGGCTCCTACAATGAGCAGTTCTTC,-,TRBJ2-1,TRBV7-6,-
CASSPVRGSSLIHEQYF,TGTGCCAGCAGCCCCGTCCGGGGATCCAGCCTTATCCACGAGCAGTACTTC,-,TRBJ2-7,TRBV11-3,-
CASRESNQETQYF,TGTGCCAGCCGAGAAAGCAACCAAGAGACCCAGTACTTC,few,TRBJ2-5,TRBV6-6,-
CASSQDSDDEQYF,TGCGCCAGCAGCCAAGATTCCGACGACGAGCAGTACTTC,-,TRBJ2-7,TRBV4-3,-
CASSKGSGGTYGYTF,TGTGCCAGCAGCAAAGGGTCAGGGGGTACTTATGGCTACACCTTC,-,TRBJ1-2,TRBV21-1,-
CASSPTENQPQHF,TGCGCCAGCAGCCCGACAGAGAATCAGCCCCAGCATTTT,-,TRBJ1-5,TRBV4-1,-
CASSRRWEGAYEQYF,TGCGCCAGCAGCCGGCGGTGGGAGGGGGCTTACGAGCAGTACTTC,-,TRBJ2-7,TRBV4-3,-
CASSEGGMGSYDGYTF,TGTGCCAGCAGTGAAGGGGGTATGGGCAGCTACGATGGCTACACCTTC,-,TRBJ1-2,TRBV2,-
CASSQVVQDNEQFF,TGTGCCAGCAGCCAAGTGGTACAGGACAATGAGCAGTTCTTC,-,TRBJ2-1,TRBV4-2,-
CASSTQEASPLHF,TGTGCCAGCAGTACACAGGAGGCCTCACCCCTCCACTTT,few,TRBJ1-6,TRBV7-8,-
CASSSRTLDQVFF,TGCGCCAGCAGCTCCAGGACCCTTGACCAGGTGTTCTTC,-,TRBJ2-1,TRBV5-1,-
CASSEDEGWSYEQYF,TGTGCCAGCAGTGAAGACGAGGGGTGGTCCTACGAGCAGTACTTC,-,TRBJ2-7,TRBV6-1,-
CASSETDSYNEQFF,TGTGCCAGCAGTGAGACAGACTCCTACAATGAGCAGTTCTTC,-,TRBJ2-1,TRBV2,-
CASSLGVGQGLAFTDTQYF,TGTGCCAGCAGCTTAGGGGTCGGGCAGGGACTAGCGTTCACAGATACGCAGTATTTT,-,TRBJ2-3,TRBV7-9,TRBD2
CASSVIQGSTDTQYF,TGTGCCAGCAGCGTGATCCAGGGGAGCACAGATACGCAGTATTTT,few,TRBJ2-3,TRBV9,-
CASSPRDREGEQYF,TGTGCCAGCTCACCACGGGATCGGGAGGGCGAGCAGTACTTC,-,TRBJ2-7,TRBV18,TRBD2
CSVPQGAEQYF,TGCAGCGTGCCCCAAGGGGCCGAGCAGTACTTC,-,TRBJ2-7,TRBV29-1,-
CASSYPPSGNSYEQYF,TGTGCCAGCAGTTACCCCCCTAGCGGTAACTCCTACGAGCAGTACTTC,-,TRBJ2-7,TRBV6-6,TRBD2
CASSQDRAPANYGYTF,TGCGCCAGCAGCCAAGACAGGGCGCCTGCGAACTATGGCTACACCTTC,-,TRBJ1-2,TRBV4-3,-
CASSLDREPTGELFF,TGTGCCAGCAGTTTGGACAGGGAACCCACCGGGGAGCTGTTTTTT,-,TRBJ2-2,TRBV28,TRBD1
CASADFYNEQFF,TGTGCCAGCGCGGACTTCTACAATGAGCAGTTCTTC,-,TRBJ2-1,TRBV6-1,-
CASGGTVYNSPLHF,TGTGCCAGCGGCGGGACAGTTTATAATTCACCCCTCCACTTT,-,TRBJ1-6,TRBV2,TRBD1
CASSQDRVATQETQYF,TGCGCCAGCAGCCAAGATAGGGTGGCAACTCAAGAGACCCAGTACTTC,-,TRBJ2-5,TRBV4-1,-
CASRSEGDEAFF,TGTGCCAGCAGATCGGAGGGGGATGAAGCTTTCTTT,-,TRBJ1-1,TRBV6-6,-
CASSYTGTGSYEQYF,TGCGCCAGCAGCTACACCGGGACAGGGAGCTACGAGCAGTACTTC,-,TRBJ2-7,TRBV5-1,TRBD1
CASSHSSGASTGTQYF,TGCGCCAGCAGCCATTCCTCGGGGGCCTCCACGGGGACCCAGTACTTC,-,TRBJ2-5,TRBV4-3,-
CASSLARVAGRYNEQFF,TGTGCCAGCAGCTTAGCGCGGGTAGCGGGGCGTTACAATGAGCAGTTCTTC,once,TRBJ2-1,TRBV7-8,TRBD2
CASSEGGVYEQYF,TGTGCCAGCAGTGAAGGGGGGGTTTACGAGCAGTACTTC,-,TRBJ2-7,TRBV2,-
CASSQGPSSYEQYF,TGCGCCAGCAGCCAAGGTCCGTCCTCCTACGAGCAGTACTTC,-,TRBJ2-7,TRBV4-1,-